The rows below give T cell receptor beta chains drawn from one sample of a study of graft-versus-host responses after intestinal transplantation. The repertoire was sequenced with immunoSEQ multiplex PCR; TCRdb's copy has only in-frame clones and lacks some. The profile shows some 14,000 clones, 29% of them singletons. Sequenced here: alloreactive CD4+ T cells from a mixed lymphocyte reaction culture, sampled before intestinal transplant. The receptors originated from a human patient who received an intestinal transplant. Both conserved end residues are part of each CDR3. Fields, in order: V gene, clone size, J gene, D gene, CDR3 DNA, CDR3 protein. D genes are given only for firm matches. Rows may omit the clone size; those that give it use once, few, many or a size class.

v_gene: TRBV19; abundance: -; j_gene: TRBJ1-5; d_gene: TRBD1; CDR3nt: TGTGCCAGTAGTATGCCTCCGGACAGGGTTCGTCAGCATTTT; CDR3aa: CASSMPPDRVRQHF
v_gene: TRBV5-1; abundance: many; j_gene: TRBJ1-2; d_gene: -; CDR3nt: TGCGCCAGCAGCTTGGGGGGCGGCTCTAACTATGGCTACACCTTC; CDR3aa: CASSLGGGSNYGYTF
v_gene: TRBV11-2; abundance: few; j_gene: TRBJ2-7; d_gene: -; CDR3nt: TGTGCCAGCAGCTTACCTAAAGGACGGGGTCCCTACGAGCAGTACTTC; CDR3aa: CASSLPKGRGPYEQYF
v_gene: TRBV27; abundance: few; j_gene: TRBJ2-2; d_gene: -; CDR3nt: TGTGCCAGCAGTTTATGGGGATCAACCGGGGAGCTGTTTTTT; CDR3aa: CASSLWGSTGELFF
v_gene: TRBV6-1; abundance: -; j_gene: TRBJ2-7; d_gene: -; CDR3nt: TGTGCCAGCAGCGACACCGGGACGGCCTTCTACGAGCAGTACTTC; CDR3aa: CASSDTGTAFYEQYF
v_gene: TRBV7-2; abundance: few; j_gene: TRBJ2-7; d_gene: -; CDR3nt: TGTGCCAGCAGCTTAGTGGGGGACTACGAGCAGTACTTC; CDR3aa: CASSLVGDYEQYF
v_gene: TRBV2; abundance: few; j_gene: TRBJ2-7; d_gene: -; CDR3nt: TGTGCCAGCAGCAGGGGTTTGCGCTACGAGCAGTACTTC; CDR3aa: CASSRGLRYEQYF
v_gene: TRBV18; abundance: once; j_gene: TRBJ1-1; d_gene: -; CDR3nt: TGTGCCAGCTCACCTCGGGACACCAACACTGAAGCTTTCTTT; CDR3aa: CASSPRDTNTEAFF
v_gene: TRBV5-6; abundance: -; j_gene: TRBJ2-2; d_gene: -; CDR3nt: TGTGCCAGCAGCCCGGATCGGGGGTTAGCGAACACCGGGGAGCTGTTTTTT; CDR3aa: CASSPDRGLANTGELFF
v_gene: TRBV25-1; abundance: -; j_gene: TRBJ1-2; d_gene: -; CDR3nt: TGTGCCAGCAGTGCTCAGGGAATCCCCAGTAACTATGGCTACACCTTC; CDR3aa: CASSAQGIPSNYGYTF
v_gene: TRBV7-2; abundance: -; j_gene: TRBJ2-2; d_gene: TRBD1; CDR3nt: TGTGCCAGCAGCCGACAGGGGCTCAACACCGGGGAGCTGTTTTTT; CDR3aa: CASSRQGLNTGELFF
v_gene: TRBV11-2; abundance: medium-sized; j_gene: TRBJ2-1; d_gene: -; CDR3nt: TGTGCCAGCAGCGGGGACTTCTTC; CDR3aa: CASSGDFF
v_gene: TRBV7-8; abundance: few; j_gene: TRBJ2-5; d_gene: TRBD2; CDR3nt: TGTGCCAGCAGCTTAGACGCCCTCCCCTTGACTAGCGGGAGCGGGGAGACCCAGTACTTC; CDR3aa: CASSLDALPLTSGSGETQYF
v_gene: TRBV11-2; abundance: -; j_gene: TRBJ1-5; d_gene: -; CDR3nt: TGTGCCAGCAGCTTAGAGAAAGGGGCCTACCAATTTTTCCATAATCAGCCCCAGCATTTT; CDR3aa: CASSLEKGAYQFFHNQPQHF
v_gene: TRBV5-6; abundance: -; j_gene: TRBJ2-5; d_gene: TRBD1; CDR3nt: TGTGCCAGCAGCCTACAGGGGATCCAAGAGACCCAGTACTTC; CDR3aa: CASSLQGIQETQYF
v_gene: TRBV2; abundance: -; j_gene: TRBJ1-5; d_gene: -; CDR3nt: TGTGCCAGCAGTACAGGGAATTTGCGGCCCCAGCATTTT; CDR3aa: CASSTGNLRPQHF
v_gene: TRBV15; abundance: few; j_gene: TRBJ1-2; d_gene: -; CDR3nt: TGTGCCACCAGCAGAGGTTCCGGGGGTGGCTACACCTTC; CDR3aa: CATSRGSGGGYTF
v_gene: TRBV6-1; abundance: -; j_gene: TRBJ1-5; d_gene: -; CDR3nt: TGTGCCAGCAGCCGGGCCCTGAATCAGCCCCAGCATTTT; CDR3aa: CASSRALNQPQHF
v_gene: TRBV28; abundance: few; j_gene: TRBJ2-5; d_gene: TRBD2; CDR3nt: TGTGCCAGCAGTTTGGGGGGGATCGGCTTCCAAGAGACCCAGTACTTC; CDR3aa: CASSLGGIGFQETQYF
v_gene: TRBV7-9; abundance: -; j_gene: TRBJ2-3; d_gene: -; CDR3nt: TGTGCCAGCAGCTCAAAACCCCAACCCAGACGGAGCCCGGATACGCAGTATTTT; CDR3aa: CASSSKPQPRRSPDTQYF
v_gene: TRBV15; abundance: few; j_gene: TRBJ2-6; d_gene: TRBD1; CDR3nt: TGTGCCACCAGCGTCGACAGGGGGTCCTCTGGGGCCAACGTCCTGACTTTC; CDR3aa: CATSVDRGSSGANVLTF
v_gene: TRBV5-1; abundance: medium-sized; j_gene: TRBJ1-5; d_gene: TRBD1; CDR3nt: TGCGCCAGCAGCTTGGGGACAGGGATGGGACAGCCCCAGCATTTT; CDR3aa: CASSLGTGMGQPQHF
v_gene: TRBV7-9; abundance: few; j_gene: TRBJ2-1; d_gene: -; CDR3nt: TGTGCCAGCAGCCCCGGGAGCTACAATGAGCAGTTCTTC; CDR3aa: CASSPGSYNEQFF
v_gene: TRBV19; abundance: -; j_gene: TRBJ1-2; d_gene: TRBD1; CDR3nt: TGTGCCAGTAGCCGACACCTATCGGGACAGGGGGCGAATGGCTACACCTTC; CDR3aa: CASSRHLSGQGANGYTF
v_gene: TRBV5-6; abundance: -; j_gene: TRBJ1-1; d_gene: TRBD1; CDR3nt: TGTGCCAGCAGCTGGACAGGGAGGGCTCCCAACACTGAAGCTTTCTTT; CDR3aa: CASSWTGRAPNTEAFF
v_gene: TRBV28; abundance: -; j_gene: TRBJ2-1; d_gene: -; CDR3nt: TGTGCCAGCAGGGCGGGGGCCTCATACAATGAGCAGTTCTTC; CDR3aa: CASRAGASYNEQFF
v_gene: TRBV9; abundance: few; j_gene: TRBJ2-1; d_gene: -; CDR3nt: TGTGCCAGCAGCCGCAGGGTAGGTTACTACAATGAGCAGTTCTTC; CDR3aa: CASSRRVGYYNEQFF
v_gene: TRBV7-3; abundance: -; j_gene: TRBJ2-1; d_gene: TRBD2; CDR3nt: TGTGCCAGCAGCTTAACCCTGTTAGCGGGAGGAAGGGATGAGCAGTTCTTC; CDR3aa: CASSLTLLAGGRDEQFF
v_gene: TRBV27; abundance: few; j_gene: TRBJ1-1; d_gene: -; CDR3nt: TGTGCCAGCAGTTTAACTCCCACCTGGGGTACTGAAGCTTTCTTT; CDR3aa: CASSLTPTWGTEAFF
v_gene: TRBV6-1; abundance: few; j_gene: TRBJ2-4; d_gene: -; CDR3nt: TGTGCCAGCACCTCTGGGACACCTAAAAACATTCAGTACTTC; CDR3aa: CASTSGTPKNIQYF
v_gene: TRBV13; abundance: once; j_gene: TRBJ2-7; d_gene: TRBD1; CDR3nt: TGTGCCAGCAGCTCAGCGGGACAGGGGAGCCACGAGCAGTACTTC; CDR3aa: CASSSAGQGSHEQYF
v_gene: TRBV2; abundance: -; j_gene: TRBJ2-2; d_gene: -; CDR3nt: TGTGCCAGCAGAGTAGGTGGGGAGCTGTTTTTT; CDR3aa: CASRVGGELFF
v_gene: TRBV10-3; abundance: -; j_gene: TRBJ2-3; d_gene: -; CDR3nt: TGTGCCATCAGAAGGGGAAGGGAGGCCACAGATACGCAGTATTTT; CDR3aa: CAIRRGREATDTQYF
v_gene: TRBV30; abundance: -; j_gene: TRBJ2-7; d_gene: -; CDR3nt: TGTGCCTGGAGGGCCGATGGAATTCTCTTCCACGAGCAGTACTTC; CDR3aa: CAWRADGILFHEQYF
v_gene: TRBV18; abundance: few; j_gene: TRBJ1-6; d_gene: TRBD1; CDR3nt: TGTGCCAGCTCACCGGACGGACAGGGGTCACCCCTCCACTTT; CDR3aa: CASSPDGQGSPLHF
v_gene: TRBV28; abundance: medium-sized; j_gene: TRBJ2-7; d_gene: TRBD1; CDR3nt: TGTGCCAGCAGTTCCCTGACAGGGCTTGGCGACTACGAGCAGTACTTC; CDR3aa: CASSSLTGLGDYEQYF
v_gene: TRBV10-1; abundance: -; j_gene: TRBJ2-4; d_gene: -; CDR3nt: TGCGCCAGCAGACAGGGCCGGATATTACTAGCCAAAAACATTCAGTACTTC; CDR3aa: CASRQGRILLAKNIQYF
v_gene: TRBV18; abundance: few; j_gene: TRBJ1-1; d_gene: TRBD1; CDR3nt: TGTGCCAGCTCACCAAAGGGGGCAAACACTGAAGCTTTCTTT; CDR3aa: CASSPKGANTEAFF
v_gene: TRBV5-1; abundance: few; j_gene: TRBJ2-5; d_gene: -; CDR3nt: TGCGCCAGCAGCTTGACACAAGAGACCCAGTACTTC; CDR3aa: CASSLTQETQYF
v_gene: TRBV6-6; abundance: -; j_gene: TRBJ2-7; d_gene: -; CDR3nt: TGTGCCAGCAGTTACAGGAGGCCCTACGAGCAGTACTTC; CDR3aa: CASSYRRPYEQYF